This TCR beta chain was captured in a study of regulatory T cells in long-lasting Graves disease. This clonotype was seen many times. What it binds is unknown. Study-wide points: New patients shared about 880 public clonotypes, fewer than the roughly 3,000 shared by persistent patients. Persistent disease samples used TRBV28, TRBJ1-2 and TRBJ2-5 preferentially.

The time point: persistent/refractory GD, antithyroid drugs over 5 years with positive TRAb. PBMC-extracted RNA yielded the TCR library. Researchers made TCR beta libraries by using iRepertoire HTBI primers and running Arm-PCR on CDR3 regions. Original analysis: Detected in the samples were roughly 60 TRBV and 14 TRBJ segments. TCRdb analysed the multiplex PCR reads with MiXCR anew, one entry per CDR3 protein. TCRdb's processing, not the authors', yielded these V and J calls. This table holds roughly 450,000 distinct CDR3 sequences, about 20% found once. The germline gives CDR1 SGHNT, CDR2 YYREEE (reference sequence). Trimming stripped 6 bases from V and 5 bases from J, with 18 bases between. The CDR3 runs to 14 residues.

The sequencing here drew on peripheral blood mononuclear cells (PBMCs), taken when the disease was refractory, from a patient treated with antithyroid drugs. This rearrangement joins TRBV5-4 to TRBJ2-7; D gene ambiguous. The clonotype comes from a female donor with Graves disease. CDR3 nucleotides: TGTGCCAGCACCGACCGATACTCGGCCCACGAGCAGTACTTC. Its protein product is CASTDRYSAHEQYF.